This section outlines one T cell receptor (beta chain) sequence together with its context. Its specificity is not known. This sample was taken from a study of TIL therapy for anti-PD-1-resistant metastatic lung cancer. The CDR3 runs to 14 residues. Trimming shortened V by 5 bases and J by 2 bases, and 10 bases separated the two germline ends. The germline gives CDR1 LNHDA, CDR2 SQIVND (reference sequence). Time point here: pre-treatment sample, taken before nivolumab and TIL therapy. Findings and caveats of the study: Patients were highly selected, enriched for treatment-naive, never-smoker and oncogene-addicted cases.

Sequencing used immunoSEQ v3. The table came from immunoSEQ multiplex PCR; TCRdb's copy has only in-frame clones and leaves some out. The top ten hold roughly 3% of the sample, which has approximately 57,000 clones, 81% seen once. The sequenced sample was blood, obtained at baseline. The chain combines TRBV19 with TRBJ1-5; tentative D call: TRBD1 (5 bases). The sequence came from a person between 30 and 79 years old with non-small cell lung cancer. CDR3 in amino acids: CASSPGGGNQPQHF. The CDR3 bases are TGTGCCAGTAGTCCCGGAGGGGGCAATCAGCCCCAGCATTTT.